Sequencing of this T cell receptor beta chain was carried out in a study of T cell changes during pregnancy in multiple sclerosis. Trimming cost V 0 bases and J 0 bases, with 12 bases left between them. The CDR3 contains 17 residues. The germline V gene has CDR1 ENHRY and CDR2 SYGVKD. Here immunoSEQ multiplex PCR was the method, and the copy in TCRdb shows in-frame clones only, minus some. The sample has more than 50,000 clones; about 88% are singletons. This chain uses TRBV10-3 with TRBJ2-1, with D hard to call. The clonotype was recovered from a female donor in good health, enrolled as a control in a pregnancy study. The sequences come from peripheral blood, collected in the first trimester of pregnancy. The CDR3 DNA is TGTGCCATCAGTGAGTCACGCAGGTCGAGCTCCTACAATGAGCAGTTCTTC. Translated, it gives CAISESRRSSSYNEQFF.